This T cell receptor (beta chain) was sequenced during a study of OX40 agonist ivuxolimab in advanced cancers. Study at large: Clinicians treated patients with ivuxolimab, an agonistic anti-OX40 (CD134) antibody. Ivuxolimab was delivered to patients intravenously every 2 weeks at doses spanning 0.01 to 10 mg/kg. General study results and limits: On average, CD8+ T cells had more expanded clones than CD4+.

TCRdb's copy holds only in-frame clones and misses some; the assay was immunoSEQ multiplex PCR. The sample has about 54,000 clones, approximately 84% seen once; the top ten hold approximately 1.2%. Concerning this clone itself: Its target is not known.

V trimming: 7 bases; J trimming: 3 bases; junction bases outside the gene matches: 6. The CDR3 consists of 14 residues. CDR1 GTSNPN and CDR2 SVGIG come from the germline V gene (reference sequence). Peripheral blood came from all dose cohorts at three timepoints. This clonotype was sampled from an adult with an advanced solid tumor such as melanoma, head and neck, liver or kidney cancer. Sequences were derived from CD4+ or CD8+ T cells sorted from blood, sampled in a trial of the OX40 agonist ivuxolimab. The chain has TRBV30 and TRBJ2-4; 10 bases fit TRBD2. CDR3 coding DNA: TGTGCCTCCTCTAGCGGGAGTGGCAAAAACATTCAGTACTTC. It encodes CASSSGSGKNIQYF.